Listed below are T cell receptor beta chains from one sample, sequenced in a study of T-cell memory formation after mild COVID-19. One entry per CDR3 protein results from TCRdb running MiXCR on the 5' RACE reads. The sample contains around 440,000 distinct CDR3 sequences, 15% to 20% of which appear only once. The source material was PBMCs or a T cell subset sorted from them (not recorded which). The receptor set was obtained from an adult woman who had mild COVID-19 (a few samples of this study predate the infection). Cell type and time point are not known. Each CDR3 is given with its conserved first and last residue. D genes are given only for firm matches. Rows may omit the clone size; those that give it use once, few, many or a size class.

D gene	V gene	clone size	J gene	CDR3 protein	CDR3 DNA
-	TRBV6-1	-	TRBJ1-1	CASSGEVNTEAFF	TGTGCCAGCAGTGGAGAGGTGAACACTGAAGCTTTCTTT
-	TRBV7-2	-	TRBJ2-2	CASSFRGNTGELFF	TGTGCCAGCAGCTTCCGCGGAAACACCGGGGAGCTGTTTTTT
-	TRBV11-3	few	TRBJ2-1	CASEEVRDEQFF	TGTGCCAGCGAGGAGGTAAGGGATGAGCAGTTCTTC
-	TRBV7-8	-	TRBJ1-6	CASSLPGMYSILHF	TGTGCCAGCAGCTTACCAGGGATGTATTCAATCCTCCACTTT
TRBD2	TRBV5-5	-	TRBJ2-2	CASSFGLAGGPPGELFF	TGTGCCAGCAGCTTTGGACTAGCGGGGGGGCCGCCCGGGGAGCTGTTTTTT
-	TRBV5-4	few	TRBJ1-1	CASSFGGAEAFF	TGTGCCAGCAGTTTTGGAGGGGCCGAAGCTTTCTTT
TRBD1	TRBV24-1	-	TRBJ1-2	CATSDLSGGNGYTF	TGTGCCACCAGTGATTTATCAGGGGGTAATGGCTACACCTTC
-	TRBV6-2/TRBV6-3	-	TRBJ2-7	CASSYSPGFGYEQYF	TGTGCCAGCAGTTACTCGCCCGGGTTTGGCTACGAGCAGTACTTC
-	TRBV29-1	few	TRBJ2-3	CSVDSAADTQYF	TGCAGCGTTGATTCGGCGGCAGATACGCAGTATTTT
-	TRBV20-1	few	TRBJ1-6	CSARDWTGHNSPLHF	TGCAGTGCTAGAGATTGGACTGGCCATAATTCACCCCTCCACTTT
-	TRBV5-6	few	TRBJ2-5	CASSPWSQETQYF	TGTGCCAGCAGCCCTTGGAGTCAAGAGACCCAGTACTTC
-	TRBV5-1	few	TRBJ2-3	CASGYTSPGTDTQYF	TGCGCCAGCGGGTACACTTCACCGGGCACAGATACGCAGTATTTT
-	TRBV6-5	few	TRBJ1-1	CASRLQPSPMNTEAFF	TGTGCCAGCAGACTACAGCCCTCGCCAATGAACACTGAAGCTTTCTTT
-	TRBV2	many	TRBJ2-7	CASRGGPSYEQYF	TGTGCCAGCAGGGGGGGTCCCTCCTACGAGCAGTACTTC
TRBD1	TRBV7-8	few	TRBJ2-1	CASSPHHRGSYNEQFF	TGTGCCAGCAGCCCACACCACAGGGGTTCCTACAATGAGCAGTTCTTC
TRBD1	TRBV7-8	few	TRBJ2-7	CASSLASIRDRVYEQYF	TGTGCCAGCAGCTTAGCAAGTATTAGGGACAGGGTCTACGAGCAGTACTTC
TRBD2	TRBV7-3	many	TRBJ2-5	CASSLTTSGTETQYF	TGTGCCAGCAGCTTAACGACTAGCGGGACAGAGACCCAGTACTTC
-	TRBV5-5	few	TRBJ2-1	CASSWGVAQSYNEQFF	TGTGCCAGCAGCTGGGGTGTGGCCCAGAGCTACAATGAGCAGTTCTTC
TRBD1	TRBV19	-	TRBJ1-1	CASSMRQGEGDTEAFF	TGTGCCAGTAGTATGCGGCAGGGGGAAGGGGACACTGAAGCTTTCTTT
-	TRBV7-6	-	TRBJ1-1	CASSLNYRDKEAFF	TGTGCCAGCAGCTTAAATTACCGGGACAAAGAAGCTTTCTTT
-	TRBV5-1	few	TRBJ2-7	CASSLVAGATYEQYF	TGCGCCAGCAGCTTGGTGGCAGGGGCCACCTACGAGCAGTACTTC
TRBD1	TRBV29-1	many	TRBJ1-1	CSSRTGGTEAFF	TGCAGCTCCCGGACAGGAGGTACTGAAGCTTTCTTT
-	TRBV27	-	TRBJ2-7	CASSLGVADYSYEQYF	TGTGCCAGCAGTCTGGGGGTAGCGGATTACTCCTACGAGCAGTACTTC
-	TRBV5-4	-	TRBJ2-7	CASSPGAGRIEQYF	TGTGCCAGCAGCCCAGGGGCAGGGAGGATCGAGCAGTACTTC
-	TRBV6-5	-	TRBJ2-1	CASRTIGTSSYNEQFF	TGTGCCAGCCGTACTATCGGGACGAGCTCCTACAATGAGCAGTTCTTC
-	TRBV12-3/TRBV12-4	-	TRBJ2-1	CASSFMKGGGLYNEQFF	TGTGCCAGCAGTTTTATGAAAGGTGGCGGACTCTACAATGAGCAGTTCTTC
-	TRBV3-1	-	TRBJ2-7	CASSQLGRTLAREQYF	TGTGCCAGCAGCCAACTAGGACGGACACTAGCTAGGGAGCAGTACTTC
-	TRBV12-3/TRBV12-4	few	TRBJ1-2	CASSSGVGSNYGYTF	TGTGCCAGCAGTTCAGGGGTAGGGAGTAACTATGGCTACACCTTC
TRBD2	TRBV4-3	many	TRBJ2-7	CASSQRAGGPYEQYF	TGCGCCAGCAGCCAAAGAGCGGGAGGGCCCTACGAGCAGTACTTC
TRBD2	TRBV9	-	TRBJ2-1	CASSVKRELRNNEQFF	TGTGCCAGCAGCGTTAAGCGGGAGCTTAGGAACAATGAGCAGTTCTTC
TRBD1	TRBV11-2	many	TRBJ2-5	CASSSWTGVETQYF	TGTGCCAGCAGCTCCTGGACAGGGGTGGAGACCCAGTACTTC
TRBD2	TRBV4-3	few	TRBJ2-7	CASSQGLAGASFSYEQYF	TGCGCCAGCAGCCAGGGACTAGCGGGAGCCAGTTTCTCCTACGAGCAGTACTTC
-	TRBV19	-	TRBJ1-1	CATMGQGVLGAFF	TGTGCCACTATGGGGCAGGGAGTCTTGGGAGCTTTCTTT
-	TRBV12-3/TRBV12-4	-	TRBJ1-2	CASSAFREHYGYTF	TGTGCCAGCAGTGCCTTCCGGGAGCACTATGGCTACACCTTC
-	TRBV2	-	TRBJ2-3	CASHKGQRSTDTQYF	TGTGCCAGCCACAAAGGACAGCGTAGCACAGATACGCAGTATTTT
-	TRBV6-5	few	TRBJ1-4	CASKKTSNEKLFF	TGTGCCAGCAAGAAAACATCTAATGAAAAACTGTTTTTT
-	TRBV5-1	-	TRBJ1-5	CASSPGSHSNQPQHF	TGCGCCAGCAGCCCAGGCTCCCATAGCAATCAGCCCCAGCATTTT
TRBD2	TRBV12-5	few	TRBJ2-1	CASGSHSGFRDEQFF	TGTGCTAGTGGTTCCCATAGCGGGTTTAGGGATGAGCAGTTCTTC
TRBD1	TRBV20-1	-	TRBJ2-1	CSAPKDRGRVDEQFF	TGCAGTGCTCCCAAGGACAGGGGGCGGGTAGATGAGCAGTTCTTC
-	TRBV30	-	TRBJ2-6	CAWSNLAVARTGANVLTF	TGTGCCTGGAGTAACCTAGCCGTTGCGAGGACTGGGGCCAACGTCCTGACTTTC
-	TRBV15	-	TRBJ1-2	CATSPTPGLTYGYTF	TGTGCCACCAGTCCGACCCCAGGATTGACCTATGGCTACACCTTC
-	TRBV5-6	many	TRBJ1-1	CASSFISGNTEAFF	TGTGCCAGCAGCTTTATCAGCGGGAACACTGAAGCTTTCTTT
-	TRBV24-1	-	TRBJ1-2	CAAATGGWGYTF	TGTGCCGCCGCAACGGGGGGTTGGGGCTACACCTTC
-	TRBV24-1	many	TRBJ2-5	CATRKRAGETQYF	TGTGCCACCAGGAAGCGGGCGGGGGAGACCCAGTACTTC
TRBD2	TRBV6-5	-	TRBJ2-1	CASSLILAGGYNEQFF	TGTGCCAGCAGTCTTATACTAGCGGGGGGGTACAATGAGCAGTTCTTC
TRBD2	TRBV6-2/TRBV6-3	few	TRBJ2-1	CASSPYSGRAYYEQFF	TGTGCCAGCAGTCCCTATAGCGGGAGGGCCTATTATGAGCAGTTCTTC
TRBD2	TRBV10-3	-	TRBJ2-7	CAITPGAGYEQYF	TGTGCCATCACGCCGGGAGCGGGATACGAGCAGTACTTC
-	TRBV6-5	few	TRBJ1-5	CASRGGSNQPQHF	TGTGCCAGCCGGGGCGGGAGCAATCAGCCCCAGCATTTT
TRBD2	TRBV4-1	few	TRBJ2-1	CASSQPGTNRHNEQFF	TGCGCCAGCAGCCAGCCCGGGACTAACCGACACAATGAGCAGTTCTTC
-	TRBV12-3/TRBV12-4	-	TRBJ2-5	CASSKRGGGETQYF	TGTGCCAGCAGTAAGCGGGGAGGGGGAGAGACCCAGTACTTC
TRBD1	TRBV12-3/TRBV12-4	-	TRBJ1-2	CASSSDHRGYGYTF	TGTGCCAGCAGTTCCGACCACAGGGGCTATGGCTACACCTTC
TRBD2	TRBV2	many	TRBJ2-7	CASTPSGARTYEQYF	TGTGCCAGCACTCCCAGCGGGGCTCGGACTTACGAGCAGTACTTC